One sample yielded the 29 T cell receptor beta chains listed below, sequenced in a study of blood T cell repertoires in COVID-19. Measured with immunoSEQ multiplex PCR; TCRdb has only the in-frame clones, and not every one. The table has roughly 430,000 clones, roughly 88% seen once. Sample: PBMCs or T cells enriched from blood (not recorded which). Receptors originate from a middle-aged woman with acute COVID-19.

The chain carries TRBV2 and TRBJ1-1; D may be TRBD1 (6 bases). The length of the CDR3 is 14 residues. The germline gives CDR1 SNHLY, CDR2 FYNNEI. The ends were cut back, 4 bases at V and 1 base at J, with 10 bases in the middle. CDR3 sequence reads: CASSGTESNTEAFF. The CDR3 DNA sequence: TGTGCCAGCAGTGGGACAGAGTCGAACACTGAAGCTTTCTTT.

This clone was counted once. This CDR3 is CASTDFRGDEQYF. The CDR3, as DNA: TGCGCCAGCACGGATTTCAGGGGCGACGAGCAGTACTTC. The chain uses TRBV5-1 and TRBJ2-7, with D perhaps matching TRBD1 (6 bases). CDR3 length: 13 amino acids. V was trimmed by 6 bases and J by 5 bases, leaving 15 bases between them. The germline gives CDR1 SGHRS, CDR2 YFSETQ.

V is TRBV6-1 and J is TRBJ1-5, with D uncertain. Germline CDR1 reads MNHNS; CDR2 reads SASEGT. The CDR3 runs 15 residues. V shed 3 bases and J shed 3 bases, with 12 bases lying between them. The CDR3: CASSENRGANQPQHF. The DNA of the CDR3 is TGTGCCAGCAGTGAGAACCGGGGAGCCAATCAGCCCCAGCATTTT.

The genes are TRBV6-1 and TRBJ2-5, with no clear D. This CDR3 comprises 12 residues. Germline V gives CDR1 MNHNS, CDR2 SASEGT. V shed 2 bases and J shed 5 bases, with 6 bases lying between them. CDR3 sequence reads: CASSELRETQYF. DNA of the CDR3: TGTGCCAGCAGTGAACTGAGGGAGACCCAGTACTTC.

The J gene is TRBJ2-7, the V gene TRBV27, with TRBD1 matching 7 bases. V lost 3 bases and J lost 2; bases outside the gene matches: 10. The CDR3 covers 16 residues. Germline V lookup: CDR1 MNHEY, CDR2 SMNVEV (reference sequence). CDR3 in amino acids: CASSLDRDRAAYEQYF. CDR3 coding DNA: TGTGCCAGCAGTTTGGACCGGGACAGAGCAGCCTACGAGCAGTACTTC.

The rearrangement links TRBV7-9 to TRBJ1-1; D possibly corresponds to TRBD1 (6 bases). Germline assignment: CDR1 SEHNR and CDR2 FQNEAQ (reference sequence). The CDR3 has 15 residues. The V gene lost 1 base and the J gene lost 1 base, with 10 bases spanning the gap. The CDR3 nucleotides are TGTGCCAGCAGCTTAGGCGGGGGGCCGAACACTGAAGCTTTCTTT. As protein: CASSLGGGPNTEAFF.

V usage is TRBV24-1 and J usage is TRBJ2-1; TRBD2 matches 10 bases. The germline V gene encodes CDR1 KGHDR and CDR2 SFDVKD. Trimming at V came to 7 bases and at J to 4 bases, leaving 6 bases not matched to a gene. This CDR3 has 15 residues. CDR3 DNA: TGTGCCACCAGGGGCGGTAGCGGGGGGTACAATGAGCAGTTCTTC. This encodes CATRGGSGGYNEQFF.

This clone has only one observation. The V and J genes are TRBV2 and TRBJ1-1; D is uncertain. The CDR3 extends over 14 amino acids. The V end was cut by 6 bases, the J end by 1 base, with 12 bases between. Germline CDR1 SNHLY, CDR2 FYNNEI. CDR3 residues: CASRTRIQNTEAFF. The DNA for the CDR3 is TGTGCCAGCAGGACGCGGATACAGAACACTGAAGCTTTCTTT.

This rearrangement joins TRBV5-4 to TRBJ2-1; possibly TRBD1 for D (6 bases). CDR3 length equals 15 residues. Trimming removed 3 bases from V and 3 bases from J, with 13 bases in between. Germline V gene sequence: CDR1 SGHNT, CDR2 YYREEE (reference sequence). Here the CDR3 DNA reads TGTGCCAGCAGCTCCGGACAGAACGTCTACAATGAGCAGTTCTTC. Translation gives CASSSGQNVYNEQFF.

This rearrangement joins TRBV30 to TRBJ1-1, with 9 bases aligning to TRBD1. This CDR3 is 15 amino acids long. V lost 1 base, J lost 5 bases, and 8 bases stayed unmatched. The germline CDR1 and CDR2 sequences are GTSNPN and SVGIG (reference sequence). CDR3 in amino acids: CAWSGTGQGLTEAFF. The CDR3 nucleotides are TGTGCCTGGAGTGGGACTGGACAGGGGTTGACTGAAGCTTTCTTT.

This clone was detected once. This chain uses TRBV5-4 with TRBJ1-2, with D possibly TRBD1 on 6 matching bases. The CDR3 length is 14 residues. Trimming removed 0 bases at V and 4 bases at J, with 10 bases between. Germline V CDR1 and CDR2: SGHNT, YYREEE (reference sequence). The CDR3 sequence is CASSLDRAAYGYTF. CDR3 coding DNA: TGTGCCAGCAGCTTGGACAGGGCGGCCTATGGCTACACCTTC.

The genes are TRBV5-1 and TRBJ1-1; D unresolved. V shed 4 bases and J shed 1 base, with 14 bases lying between them. The CDR3 sequence is 15 residues long. Germline values: CDR1 SGHRS, CDR2 YFSETQ. CDR3 protein: CASSPLGGGNTEAFF. In DNA form, the CDR3 reads TGCGCCAGCAGCCCCCTGGGTGGAGGGAACACTGAAGCTTTCTTT.

The chain uses TRBV3-1 (or the pseudogene TRBV3-2) and TRBJ1-2; TRBD1 agrees at 8 bases. The CDR3 extends over 17 amino acids. Trimming at V came to 0 bases and at J to 3 bases, leaving 9 bases not matched to a gene. Germline V lookup: CDR1 LGHDT, CDR2 YNNKEL (reference sequence). The CDR3 sequence: CASSQDFGTGFYYGYTF. In DNA, the CDR3 is TGTGCCAGCAGCCAAGATTTCGGGACAGGATTCTACTATGGCTACACCTTC.

The chain carries TRBV10-3 and TRBJ2-1; possible D gene TRBD1, 5 bases. V dropped 4 bases and J dropped 2 bases, with 12 bases sitting between them. Germline CDR1 is ENHRY and CDR2 is SYGVKD. The CDR3 runs 15 residues. CDR3 DNA: TGTGCCATCAGTGGCAACTACAGGACCTACAATGAGCAGTTCTTC. Translating it yields CAISGNYRTYNEQFF.

The V and J genes are TRBV18 and TRBJ1-3; no reliable D call. Trimming cost V 6 bases and J 3 bases, with 18 bases left between them. Germline V gene sequence: CDR1 KGHSH, CDR2 LQKENI. The CDR3 consists of 16 residues. CDR3: CASSASGGGYGNTIYF. The CDR3 DNA follows: TGTGCCAGCTCGGCTTCGGGAGGTGGATATGGAAACACCATATATTTT.

The genes are TRBV18 and TRBJ1-1; 7 positions agree with TRBD1. The CDR3 length is 15 residues. Germline-derived CDR1 and CDR2 are KGHSH and LQKENI. With V trimmed by 3 bases and J by 5 bases, 9 bases remained unmatched. The CDR3 protein is CASSPDREVWTEAFF. The CDR3 DNA sequence: TGTGCCAGCTCACCCGACAGGGAGGTTTGGACTGAAGCTTTCTTT.

The V gene is TRBV18, the J gene TRBJ2-3; 9 bases map to TRBD2. CDR1 KGHSH and CDR2 LQKENI come from the germline V gene. Trimming at V came to 3 bases and at J to 3 bases, leaving 4 bases not matched to a gene. This CDR3 spans 15 amino acids. The CDR3 nucleotides read TGTGCCAGCTCACCGGCCGGACTAGCGACAGATACGCAGTATTTT. This encodes CASSPAGLATDTQYF. The full variable domain, with the rest looked up from reference TRBV18 and TRBJ2-3, is NAGVMQNPRHLVRRRGQEARLRCSPMKGHSHVYWYRQLPEEGLKFMVYLQKENIIDESGMPKERFSAEFPKEGPSILRIQQVVRGDSAAYFCASSPAGLATDTQYFGPGTRLTVL.

The chain has TRBV6-5 and TRBJ1-6; 7 positions match TRBD1. Germline V gene data show CDR1 as MNHEY and CDR2 as SVGAGI. The V segment lost 6 bases and the J segment 10 bases; nucleotides outside the gene matches: 9. CDR3 length: 14 amino acids. CDR3 bases: TGTGCCAGCAGCCGGGACAGCCTAAAGTCACCCCTCCACTTT. Residues: CASSRDSLKSPLHF.

The chain recombines TRBV7-8 with TRBJ1-5; D ambiguous. V was shortened by 5 bases and J by 3 bases, with 20 bases between the two germline ends. Germline values: CDR1 SGHVS, CDR2 FQNEAQ. There are 17 residues in the CDR3. This CDR3 reads CASSLRRGRDDNQPQHF. Written as DNA, the CDR3 is TGTGCCAGCAGCCTCCGCCGTGGACGGGATGACAATCAGCCCCAGCATTTT.

CDR3 bases: TGTGCCAGCAGCGCAACAGGGGCGCAAAATCAGCCCCAGCATTTT. Protein sequence: CASSATGAQNQPQHF. The chain uses TRBV9 and TRBJ1-5; 7 bases are shared with TRBD1. This CDR3 comprises 15 residues. The V segment lost 3 bases and the J segment 4 bases; nucleotides outside the gene matches: 7. Germline CDR1 is SGDLS and CDR2 is YYNGEE.

The chain carries TRBV7-8 and TRBJ1-4; a weak D match, TRBD1 (5 bases). Trimming removed 4 bases from V and 6 bases from J, with 18 bases in between. Germline values: CDR1 SGHVS, CDR2 FQNEAQ. The CDR3 has 16 amino acids. CDR3 amino acids: CASSSWGGAADEKLFF. In DNA form, the CDR3 reads TGTGCCAGCAGCTCCTGGGGCGGGGCGGCGGATGAAAAACTGTTTTTT.

This clone was detected a few times. This specimen includes other DNA sequences encoding the same CDR3. The chain joins TRBV18 to TRBJ2-3; perhaps TRBD2 as D (5 bases). The germline CDR1 and CDR2 sequences are KGHSH and LQKENI. This CDR3 is 16 amino acids long. The ends were cut back, 3 bases at V and 2 bases at J, with 15 bases in the middle. The CDR3 sequence is CASSPTSGVNTDTQYF. The CDR3 region has the DNA TGTGCCAGCTCACCCACTTCCGGGGTGAACACAGATACGCAGTATTTT.

This CDR3 is CASSVLGGTEAFF. The CDR3 DNA is TGTGCCAGCAGTGTCTTGGGGGGGACTGAAGCTTTCTTT. V usage is TRBV2 and J usage is TRBJ1-1, with D possibly matching TRBD1 (5 bases). This CDR3 is built from 13 residues. Looked up from germline, CDR1 is SNHLY and CDR2 is FYNNEI. Between the trimmed V and J ends, which lost 4 bases and 5 bases, there was a span of 11 bases.

The chain is built from TRBV5-4 and TRBJ1-2; 7 bases line up with TRBD1. The V gene's germline CDR1 is SGHNT and CDR2 YYREEE (reference sequence). CDR3 length: 16 residues. V trimming: 0 bases; J trimming: 8 bases; junction bases outside the gene matches: 13. The CDR3 protein is CASSLDRGSTGEGYTF. The DNA for the CDR3 is TGTGCCAGCAGCTTGGATCGGGGGAGTACAGGGGAAGGCTACACCTTC.

The V and J genes are TRBV19 and TRBJ1-5, with 9 bases lining up with TRBD1. The trim removed 6 bases at V and 3 bases at J, leaving 6 bases unmatched. The CDR3 is made up of 15 amino acids. Germline V gene lookup returns CDR1 LNHDA and CDR2 SQIVND (reference sequence). CDR3 sequence (DNA): TGTGCCAGTAGCAAACGGACAGGGGTCAATCAGCCCCAGCATTTT. It encodes CASSKRTGVNQPQHF.

V and J are TRBV6-1 and TRBJ1-2; 7 bases agree with TRBD1. Germline trimming cut 2 bases from V and 4 bases from J; bases unmatched to any gene: 7. Germline V gene sequence: CDR1 MNHNS, CDR2 SASEGT. This CDR3 has 15 amino acids. CDR3 in amino acids: CASSEQDRLVYGYTF. In nucleotides, the CDR3 is TGTGCCAGCAGTGAACAGGACAGGCTAGTCTATGGCTACACCTTC.

This clone was seen just once. The genes are TRBV9 and TRBJ2-5; 8 bases agree with TRBD2. With 3 bases clipped from V and 5 bases from J, the junction kept 9 bases outside the gene matches. Germline CDR1 reads SGDLS; CDR2 reads YYNGEE. This CDR3 is built from 15 residues. The CDR3 nucleotides are TGTGCCAGCAGCGGAGGGACTAGAAGTTGGGAGACCCAGTACTTC. This codes for CASSGGTRSWETQYF.

The V call is TRBV4-1, the J call TRBJ1-1, with TRBD1 matching 10 bases. The CDR3 has 17 amino acids. The V gene end was trimmed by 4 bases and the J gene end by 0 bases; junction bases not matched to a gene: 8. Germline V lookup: CDR1 MGHRA, CDR2 YSYEKL. CDR3 sequence reads: CASSRGQGVGLNTEAFF. As DNA, the CDR3 is TGCGCCAGCAGCCGCGGACAGGGGGTAGGTCTGAACACTGAAGCTTTCTTT.

This sequence joins TRBV19 and TRBJ2-7; D is perhaps TRBD1 (7 bases). V lost 3 bases to trimming and J lost 3 bases, with 15 bases between them. The CDR3 has 15 residues. Germline lookup yields CDR1 LNHDA and CDR2 SQIVND (reference sequence). The CDR3 coding sequence is TGTGCCAGTAGTATTCGGCAGGGGGGTATCTACGAGCAGTACTTC. Residues: CASSIRQGGIYEQYF.